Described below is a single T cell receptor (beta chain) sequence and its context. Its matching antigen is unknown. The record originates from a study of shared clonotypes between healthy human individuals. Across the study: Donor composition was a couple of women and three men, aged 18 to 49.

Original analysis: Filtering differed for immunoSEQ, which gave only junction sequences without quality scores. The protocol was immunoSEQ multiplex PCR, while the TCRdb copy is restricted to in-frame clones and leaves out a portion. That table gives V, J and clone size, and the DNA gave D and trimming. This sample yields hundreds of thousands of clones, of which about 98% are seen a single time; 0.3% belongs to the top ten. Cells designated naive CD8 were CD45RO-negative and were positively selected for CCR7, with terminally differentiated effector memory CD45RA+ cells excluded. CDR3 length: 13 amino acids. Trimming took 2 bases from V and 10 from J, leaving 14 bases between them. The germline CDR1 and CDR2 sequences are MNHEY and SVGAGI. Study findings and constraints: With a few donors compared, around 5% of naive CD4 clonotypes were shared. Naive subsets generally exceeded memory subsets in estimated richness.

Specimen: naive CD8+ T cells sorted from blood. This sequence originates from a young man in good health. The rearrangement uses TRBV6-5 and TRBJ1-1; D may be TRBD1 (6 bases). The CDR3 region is CASSYTQGLRAFF. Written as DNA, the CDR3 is TGTGCCAGCAGTTACACCCAGGGGTTACGAGCTTTCTTT.